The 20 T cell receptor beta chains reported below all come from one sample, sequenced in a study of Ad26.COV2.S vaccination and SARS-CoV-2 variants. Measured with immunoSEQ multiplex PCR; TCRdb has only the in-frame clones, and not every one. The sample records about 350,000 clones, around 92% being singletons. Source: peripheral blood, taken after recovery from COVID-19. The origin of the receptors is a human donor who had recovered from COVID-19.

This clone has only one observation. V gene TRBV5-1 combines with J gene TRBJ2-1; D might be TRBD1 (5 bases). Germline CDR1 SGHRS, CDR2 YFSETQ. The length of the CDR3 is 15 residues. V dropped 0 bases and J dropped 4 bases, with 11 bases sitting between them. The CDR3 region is CASSLVGAIYNEQFF. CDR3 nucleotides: TGCGCCAGCAGCTTGGTAGGGGCTATTTACAATGAGCAGTTCTTC.

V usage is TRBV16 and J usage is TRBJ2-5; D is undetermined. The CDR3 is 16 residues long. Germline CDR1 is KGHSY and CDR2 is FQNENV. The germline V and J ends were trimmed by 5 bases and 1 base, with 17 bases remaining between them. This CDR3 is CASSAASGPVQETQYF. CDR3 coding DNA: TGTGCCAGCAGCGCCGCATCGGGCCCTGTCCAAGAGACCCAGTACTTC.

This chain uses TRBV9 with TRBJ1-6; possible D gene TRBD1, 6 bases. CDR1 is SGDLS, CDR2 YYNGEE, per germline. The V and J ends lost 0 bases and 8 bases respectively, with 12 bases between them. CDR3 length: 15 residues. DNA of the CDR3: TGTGCCAGCAGCGTAGGGCAGGGGAAGTATTCACCCCTCCACTTT. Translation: CASSVGQGKYSPLHF. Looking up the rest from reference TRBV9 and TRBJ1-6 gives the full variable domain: DSGVTQTPKHLITATGQRVTLRCSPRSGDLSVYWYQQSLDQGLQFLIQYYNGEERAKGNILERFSAQQFPDLHSELNLSSLELGDSALYFCASSVGQGKYSPLHFGNGTRLTVT.

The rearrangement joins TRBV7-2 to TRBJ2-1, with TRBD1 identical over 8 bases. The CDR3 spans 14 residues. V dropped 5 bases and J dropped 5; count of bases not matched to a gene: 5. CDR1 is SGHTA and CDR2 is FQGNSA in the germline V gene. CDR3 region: CASSPGQENNEQFF. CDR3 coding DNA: TGTGCCAGCAGCCCGGGACAGGAAAACAATGAGCAGTTCTTC.

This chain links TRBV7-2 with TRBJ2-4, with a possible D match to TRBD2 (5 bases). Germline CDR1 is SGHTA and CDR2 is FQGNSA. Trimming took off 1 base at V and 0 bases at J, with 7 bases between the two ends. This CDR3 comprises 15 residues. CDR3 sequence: CASSLDGIAKNIQYF. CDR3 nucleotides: TGTGCCAGCAGCTTAGACGGGATAGCCAAAAACATTCAGTACTTC. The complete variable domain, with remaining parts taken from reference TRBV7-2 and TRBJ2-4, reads GAGVSQSPSNKVTEKGKDVELRCDPISGHTALYWYRQSLGQGLEFLIYFQGNSAPDKSGLPSDRFSAERTGGSVSTLTIQRTQQEDSAVYLCASSLDGIAKNIQYFGAGTRLSVL.

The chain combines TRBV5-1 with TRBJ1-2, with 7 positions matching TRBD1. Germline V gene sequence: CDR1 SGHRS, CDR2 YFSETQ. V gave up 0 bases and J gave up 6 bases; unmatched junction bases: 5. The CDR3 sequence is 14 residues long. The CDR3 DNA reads TGCGCCAGCAGCTTGGGGACAGGCGGTGATGGCTACACCTTC. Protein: CASSLGTGGDGYTF.

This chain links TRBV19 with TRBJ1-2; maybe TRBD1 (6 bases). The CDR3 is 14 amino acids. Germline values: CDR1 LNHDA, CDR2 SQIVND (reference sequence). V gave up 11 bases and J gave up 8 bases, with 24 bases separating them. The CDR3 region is CASRLDRRRGGYTF. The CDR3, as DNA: TGTGCCTCCAGACTAGACAGGCGGCGAGGCGGCTACACCTTC. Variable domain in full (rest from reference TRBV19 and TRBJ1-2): DGGITQSPKYLFRKEGQNVTLSCEQNLNHDAMYWYRQDPGQGLRLIYYSQIVNDFQKGDIAEGYSVSREKKESFPLTVTSAQKNPTAFYLCASRLDRRRGGYTFGSGTRLTVV.

Written as DNA, the CDR3 is TGTGCCAGTAGTAAGGGTGCGCCGGGCTGGGATGAAAAACTGTTTTTT. Its translation: CASSKGAPGWDEKLFF. The chain carries TRBV19 and TRBJ1-4; no reliable D call. V lost 4 bases and J lost 6, with 18 bases in between. Germline V CDR1 and CDR2: LNHDA, SQIVND (reference sequence). This CDR3 is built from 16 residues.

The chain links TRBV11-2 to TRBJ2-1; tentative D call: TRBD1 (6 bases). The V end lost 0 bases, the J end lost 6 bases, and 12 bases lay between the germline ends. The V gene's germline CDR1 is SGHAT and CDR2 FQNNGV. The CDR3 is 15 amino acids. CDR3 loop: CASSLDETGLNEQFF. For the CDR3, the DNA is TGTGCCAGCAGCTTAGATGAAACAGGGCTCAATGAGCAGTTCTTC. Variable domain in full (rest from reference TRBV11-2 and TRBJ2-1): EAGVAQSPRYKIIEKRQSVAFWCNPISGHATLYWYQQILGQGPKLLIQFQNNGVVDDSQLPKDRFSAERLKGVDSTLKIQPAKLEDSAVYLCASSLDETGLNEQFFGPGTRLTVL.

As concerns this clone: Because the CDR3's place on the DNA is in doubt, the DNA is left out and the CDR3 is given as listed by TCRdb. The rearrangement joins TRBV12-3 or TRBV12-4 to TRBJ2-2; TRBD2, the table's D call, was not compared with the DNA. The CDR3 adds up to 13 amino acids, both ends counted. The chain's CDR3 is CASSFFGAGELFF.

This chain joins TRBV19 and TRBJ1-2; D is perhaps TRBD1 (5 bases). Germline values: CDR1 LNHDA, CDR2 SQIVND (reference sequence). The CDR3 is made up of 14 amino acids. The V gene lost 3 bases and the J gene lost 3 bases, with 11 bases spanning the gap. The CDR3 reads CASSIGGVDYGYTF. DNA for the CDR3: TGTGCCAGTAGTATCGGAGGGGTCGACTATGGCTACACCTTC.

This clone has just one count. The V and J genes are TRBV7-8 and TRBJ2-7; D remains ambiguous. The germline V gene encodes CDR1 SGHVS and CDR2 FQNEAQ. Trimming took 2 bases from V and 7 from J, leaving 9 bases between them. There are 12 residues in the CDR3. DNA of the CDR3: TGTGCCAGCAGCTTACAGACGTTGGAGCAGTACTTC. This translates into CASSLQTLEQYF.

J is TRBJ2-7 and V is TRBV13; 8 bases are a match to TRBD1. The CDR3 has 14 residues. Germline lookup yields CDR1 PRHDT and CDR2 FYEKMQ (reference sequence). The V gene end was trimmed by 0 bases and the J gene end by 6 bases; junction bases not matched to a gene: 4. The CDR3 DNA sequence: TGTGCCAGCAGCTTAGGCCAAACAGGGGGCGAGCAGTACTTC. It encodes CASSLGQTGGEQYF. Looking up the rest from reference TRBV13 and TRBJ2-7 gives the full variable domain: AAGVIQSPRHLIKEKRETATLKCYPIPRHDTVYWYQQGPGQDPQFLISFYEKMQSDKGSIPDRFSAQQFSDYHSELNMSSLELGDSALYFCASSLGQTGGEQYFGPGTRLTVT.

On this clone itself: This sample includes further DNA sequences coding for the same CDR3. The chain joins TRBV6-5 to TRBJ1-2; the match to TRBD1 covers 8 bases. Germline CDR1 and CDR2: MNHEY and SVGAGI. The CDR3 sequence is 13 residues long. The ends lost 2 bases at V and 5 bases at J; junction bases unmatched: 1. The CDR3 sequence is CASSYDRGYGYTF. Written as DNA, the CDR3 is TGTGCCAGCAGTTACGACAGGGGATATGGCTACACCTTC.

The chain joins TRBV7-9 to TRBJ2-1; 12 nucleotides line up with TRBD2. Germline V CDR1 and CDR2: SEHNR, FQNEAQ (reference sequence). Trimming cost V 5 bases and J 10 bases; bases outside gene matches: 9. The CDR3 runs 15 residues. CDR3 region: CASSIRTSGADEQFF. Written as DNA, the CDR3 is TGTGCCAGCAGCATTCGGACTAGCGGGGCTGACGAGCAGTTCTTC.

The CDR3 here is CATRGLDTQYF. The CDR3 coding sequence is TGTGCCACCCGGGGGCTAGATACGCAGTATTTT. This chain joins TRBV6-5 and TRBJ2-3; either TRBD1 or TRBD2 may supply D (6 bases each). CDR1 MNHEY and CDR2 SVGAGI come from the germline V gene. This CDR3 contains 11 residues. V was clipped by 10 bases and J by 5 bases, with 10 bases between them.

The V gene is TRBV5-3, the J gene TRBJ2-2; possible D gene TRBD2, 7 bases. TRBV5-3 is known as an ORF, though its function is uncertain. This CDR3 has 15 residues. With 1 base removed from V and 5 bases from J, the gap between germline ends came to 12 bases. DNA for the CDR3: TGTGCCAGAAGCTTGATGGGGGGGCAAACCGGGGAGCTGTTTTTT. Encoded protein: CARSLMGGQTGELFF.

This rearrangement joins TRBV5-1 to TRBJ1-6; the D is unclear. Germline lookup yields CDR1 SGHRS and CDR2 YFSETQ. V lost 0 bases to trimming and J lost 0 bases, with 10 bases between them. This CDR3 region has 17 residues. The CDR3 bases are TGCGCCAGCAGCTTGGATAGAGCAAGCTCCTATAATTCACCCCTCCACTTT. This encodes CASSLDRASSYNSPLHF.

This CDR3 is CASSLGGPQETQYF. The CDR3 DNA reads TGTGCCAGCAGCTTAGGCGGGCCCCAAGAGACCCAGTACTTC. The rearrangement joins TRBV7-9 to TRBJ2-5; D perhaps matches TRBD2 (5 bases). V dropped 1 base and J dropped 1 base, with 7 bases sitting between them. CDR3 length equals 14 residues. Germline CDR1 is SEHNR and CDR2 is FQNEAQ (reference sequence).

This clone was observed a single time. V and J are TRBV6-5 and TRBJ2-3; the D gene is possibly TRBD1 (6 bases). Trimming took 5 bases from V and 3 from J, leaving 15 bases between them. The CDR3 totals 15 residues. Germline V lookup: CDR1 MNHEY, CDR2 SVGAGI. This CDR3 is CASSPQRGLTDTQYF. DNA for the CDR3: TGTGCCAGCAGTCCCCAGAGGGGGTTGACAGATACGCAGTATTTT.